Listed here are 21 T cell receptor beta chains from one sample, sequenced in a study of blood T cell repertoires in COVID-19. Profiled with immunoSEQ multiplex PCR; TCRdb holds only in-frame clones, not every one. The table records 200,000 to 250,000 clones, under 90% of them present only once. Sequencing was performed on PBMCs or T cells enriched from blood (not recorded which). These receptors came from a man in his sixties who had recovered from COVID-19.

The chain couples TRBV3-1 (or the pseudogene TRBV3-2) to TRBJ1-2; TRBD1 agrees at 9 bases. The length of the CDR3 is 14 residues. CDR1 and CDR2 from the germline V gene are LGHDT and YNNKEL (reference sequence). V lost 4 bases to trimming and J lost 8 bases; unmatched junction nucleotides: 8. CDR3 region: CASSPRQGERGYTF. The CDR3 nucleotides read TGTGCCAGCAGCCCCCGACAGGGGGAACGGGGCTACACCTTC.

This clone was picked up one time. The chain uses TRBV11-2 and TRBJ2-7; 8 bases agree with TRBD2. There are 15 residues in the CDR3. V lost 2 bases and J lost 6; bases outside the gene matches: 9. Germline V gene lookup returns CDR1 SGHAT and CDR2 FQNNGV. The CDR3 DNA sequence: TGTGCCAGCAGCTTAAGTCTCGGGGGACTAGGCGAGCAGTACTTC. Its translation is CASSLSLGGLGEQYF. The variable domain in full, completed from reference TRBV11-2 and TRBJ2-7, reads EAGVAQSPRYKIIEKRQSVAFWCNPISGHATLYWYQQILGQGPKLLIQFQNNGVVDDSQLPKDRFSAERLKGVDSTLKIQPAKLEDSAVYLCASSLSLGGLGEQYFGPGTRLTVT.

The chain uses TRBV14 and TRBJ1-3; D is possibly TRBD1 (5 bases). The CDR3 totals 14 residues. The germline V gene has CDR1 SGHDN and CDR2 FVKESK. Trimming left V 5 bases short and J 2 bases short, with 10 bases between. The CDR3 DNA reads TGTGCCAGCAGCTGGGGGGGACCTGGAAACACCATATATTTT. Translating it yields CASSWGGPGNTIYF.

This chain connects TRBV4-3 to TRBJ1-2; D unclear. V was cut by 1 base and J by 4 bases, with 19 bases left in between. There are 17 residues in the CDR3. Germline-derived CDR1 and CDR2 are LGHNA and YSLEER. The CDR3 bases are TGCGCCAGCAGCCAAGTAATCGGCCAGCGCGCTATCTATGGCTACACCTTC. It yields the protein CASSQVIGQRAIYGYTF.

The chain employs TRBV11-2 and TRBJ2-7; 9 bases are a match to TRBD2. This CDR3 region has 15 residues. V lost 5 bases to trimming and J lost 4 bases; unmatched junction nucleotides: 9. Germline CDR1 SGHAT, CDR2 FQNNGV. For the CDR3, the DNA is TGTGCCAGCAGCGTCCAAGAGGGACTAGCTTACGAGCAGTACTTC. Protein: CASSVQEGLAYEQYF.

This clone turned up a few times. The rearrangement links TRBV7-9 to TRBJ2-3; D is ambiguous. The germline V gene has CDR1 SEHNR and CDR2 FQNEAQ (reference sequence). V lost 3 bases and J 2 bases, leaving 9 bases between the germline ends. CDR3 length: 14 amino acids. The CDR3 region is CASSLNQATDTQYF. Here the CDR3 DNA reads TGTGCCAGCAGCTTGAACCAGGCCACAGATACGCAGTATTTT.

The rearrangement links TRBV19 to TRBJ2-1; 11 nucleotides align to TRBD2. This CDR3 region has 15 residues. J was trimmed by 9 bases and V by 6 bases; bases with no gene match: 10. The germline CDR1 and CDR2 sequences are LNHDA and SQIVND (reference sequence). The CDR3 DNA follows: TGTGCCAGTAGAGAGGTAGCGGGGGGGCCGGTTGAGCAGTTCTTC. This gives the protein CASREVAGGPVEQFF.

The J gene is TRBJ2-7, the V gene TRBV11-3; 7 nucleotides agree with TRBD1. Germline CDR1 SGHNT, CDR2 YENEEA. V shed 2 bases, J shed 3 bases, and the junction held 4 bases outside the gene matches. The CDR3 extends over 14 amino acids. The CDR3 region has the DNA TGTGCCAGCAGCTTACGGGCAGGGGGCTACGAGCAGTACTTC. The encoded protein is CASSLRAGGYEQYF.

The chain recombines TRBV4-3 with TRBJ2-5; 12 bases are a match to TRBD2. This CDR3 contains 18 residues. The V segment lost 0 bases and the J segment 4 bases; nucleotides outside the gene matches: 9. The germline CDR1 and CDR2 sequences are LGHNA and YSLEER. CDR3: CASSQDRASGGAGETQYF. The CDR3 nucleotides read TGCGCCAGCAGCCAAGATCGAGCTAGCGGGGGGGCCGGAGAGACCCAGTACTTC.

The V and J genes are TRBV6-5 and TRBJ2-2; the D gene is possibly TRBD2 (6 bases). This CDR3 has 14 amino acids. Germline V gene lookup returns CDR1 MNHEY and CDR2 SVGAGI. With 9 bases removed from V and 0 bases from J, the gap between germline ends came to 11 bases. The CDR3 is CASSRGTNTGELFF. The CDR3 nucleotides are TGTGCCAGTTCCCGGGGGACGAACACCGGGGAGCTGTTTTTT.

The J gene is TRBJ2-5, the V gene TRBV7-9; 8 bases align to TRBD1. Per the germline V gene, CDR1 is SEHNR and CDR2 is FQNEAQ (reference sequence). V gave up 3 bases and J gave up 2 bases; unmatched junction bases: 2. The CDR3 is 14 residues long. CDR3: CASSLGQAQETQYF. CDR3 bases: TGTGCCAGCAGCTTGGGACAGGCGCAAGAGACCCAGTACTTC. Together with reference TRBV7-9 and TRBJ2-5, the CDR3 gives the full variable domain: DTGVSQNPRHKITKRGQNVTFRCDPISEHNRLYWYRQTLGQGPEFLTYFQNEAQLEKSRLLSDRFSAERPKGSFSTLEIQRTEQGDSAMYLCASSLGQAQETQYFGPGTRLLVL.

The chain uses TRBV3-1 (or the pseudogene TRBV3-2) and TRBJ1-6; possibly TRBD1 for D (5 bases). The CDR3 is made up of 14 amino acids. Germline V gene data show CDR1 as LGHDT and CDR2 as YNNKEL (reference sequence). V dropped 3 bases and J dropped 4 bases, with 7 bases sitting between them. CDR3 protein: CASSQDIYNSPLHF. The CDR3 DNA reads as TGTGCCAGCAGCCAGGACATTTATAATTCACCCCTCCACTTT.

The V call is TRBV10-3, the J call TRBJ1-2; possibly TRBD1 for D (5 bases). Germline CDR1 reads ENHRY; CDR2 reads SYGVKD. CDR3 length equals 13 residues. V was trimmed by 2 bases and J by 7 bases, leaving 11 bases between them. In DNA, the CDR3 is TGTGCCATCAGTGAGGCTTGGACATCTGGCTACACCTTC. Translation gives CAISEAWTSGYTF.

The CDR3 sequence: CASSESDRVGREQFF. The CDR3, as DNA: TGCGCCAGCAGTGAGTCGGACAGGGTAGGGAGGGAGCAGTTCTTC. The chain uses TRBV10-1 and TRBJ2-1, with 8 bases identical to TRBD1. This CDR3 comprises 15 residues. With V trimmed by 0 bases and J by 10 bases, 8 bases remained unmatched. The germline CDR1 and CDR2 sequences are WNHNN and SYGVQD (reference sequence).

The rearrangement joins TRBV6-5 to TRBJ1-6, with D hard to call. CDR3 length: 14 amino acids. V was cut by 5 bases and J by 9 bases, with 14 bases left in between. The germline CDR1 and CDR2 sequences are MNHEY and SVGAGI. CDR3 nucleotides: TGTGCCAGCAGTCCGCGGGGTAATAGTTCACCCCTCCACTTT. Translating it yields CASSPRGNSSPLHF.

The CDR3 protein is CASSQREPRETQYF. DNA for the CDR3: TGTGCCAGCAGCCAACGGGAACCCAGAGAGACCCAGTACTTC. The chain links TRBV14 to TRBJ2-5, with D possibly being TRBD2 (5 bases). CDR1 SGHDN and CDR2 FVKESK come from the germline V gene. The CDR3 sequence is 14 residues long. V shed 2 bases and J shed 4 bases, with 11 bases lying between them.

This chain connects TRBV15 to TRBJ2-3; D is possibly TRBD1 (5 bases). Trimming pared 4 bases from V and 6 bases from J, leaving 11 bases between. This CDR3 contains 13 residues. CDR1 LNHNV and CDR2 YYDKDF come from the germline V gene (reference sequence). The CDR3 here is CATSIRQSDTQYF. CDR3 bases: TGTGCCACCAGCATTCGACAGTCCGATACGCAGTATTTT.

The chain links TRBV6-6 to TRBJ1-2, with D perhaps matching TRBD1 (6 bases). The length of the CDR3 is 13 residues. V was trimmed by 10 bases and J by 8 bases, leaving 20 bases between them. CDR1 and CDR2 from the germline V gene are MNHNY and SVGAGI (reference sequence). CDR3 nucleotides: TGTGCCATCCAGGGGCAGACATATGTAGGCTACACCTTC. Translating it yields CAIQGQTYVGYTF.

The V and J genes are TRBV10-2 and TRBJ1-1; D is unclear. Germline values: CDR1 WSHSY, CDR2 SAAADI. Trimming took off 5 bases at V and 9 bases at J, with 28 bases between the two ends. The CDR3 consists of 17 residues. Here the CDR3 DNA reads TGCGCCAGCAGTCGGAAAACACCTGCAACAGTGACCGTGAAAGCTTTCTTT. This sequence encodes CASSRKTPATVTVKAFF.

DNA for the CDR3: TGTGCCAGTAGATTCGGAGGGAATGAGCAGTTCTTC. It yields the protein CASRFGGNEQFF. This rearrangement joins TRBV11-2 to TRBJ2-1; weak D call: TRBD2 (6 bases). Trimming cost V 9 bases and J 7 bases, with 13 bases left between them. Germline lookup yields CDR1 SGHAT and CDR2 FQNNGV. The CDR3 totals 12 residues. Complete variable domain (other parts from reference TRBV11-2 and TRBJ2-1): EAGVAQSPRYKIIEKRQSVAFWCNPISGHATLYWYQQILGQGPKLLIQFQNNGVVDDSQLPKDRFSAERLKGVDSTLKIQPAKLEDSAVYLCASRFGGNEQFFGPGTRLTVL.

This clone came up once. The chain recombines TRBV24-1 with TRBJ2-2, with 9 bases fitting TRBD2. The CDR3 runs 15 residues. The germline V gene has CDR1 KGHDR and CDR2 SFDVKD. V lost 5 bases and J lost 6; bases outside the gene matches: 6. The CDR3 DNA follows: TGTGCCACCAGTGCGTTGCGGGGGGGTTCCGGGGAGCTGTTTTTT. It translates to CATSALRGGSGELFF.